This T cell receptor beta chain was sequenced during a study of cytomegalovirus exposure and HLA in healthy donors listed by TCRdb under 2017. In terms of the full investigation: An earlier analysis of 550 to 700 of the donors reported about 290 Gb of sequence data and 117 million unique TCR beta sequences from 150 million to 200 million T cells. About 320 gigabases of sequencing data and approximately 80 million unique TCR sequences were included in an early release covering over 600 HLA-typed donors. Of the roughly 430 genotyped donors, about 84% fell in the genetic ancestry cluster associated with self-reported Caucasian donors. The study aimed to test whether signatures of past pathogen exposure could be identified by cataloging public T cell receptors. The study used immunosequencing to profile the T cell repertoires of hundreds of subjects and linked those repertoires to cytomegalovirus serostatus. A separate validation cohort of 90 to 150 different subjects was used in addition to the 666-subject first cohort. High-throughput TCR immunosequencing, statistical association of individual TCRs with disease status, and machine learning were combined to predict cytomegalovirus infection status. A later analysis re-analyzed previously published TCR beta repertoires from 500 to 700 donors and added high-resolution HLA genotyping to study TCR occurrence patterns. Rather than using new phenotypic data, the later analysis identified candidate immune exposures from TCR beta sequences and from how often those sequences occurred across donors. An earlier analysis of 500 to 750 of the donors applied high-throughput TCR beta sequencing to assess whether each TCR beta V gene segment acted as functional or pseudogenic. Donor age, sex, ethnicity and CMV serostatus were compiled alongside the repertoire data. In a later genetic analysis, genome-wide SNP genotypes for about 65% of the roughly 670 donors were used, and that subset was treated as a discovery cohort. Every repertoire in the discovery cohort had been generated on one and the same sequencing platform. Both class I and class II loci were covered by HLA typing, at four-digit resolution. The number of donors typed differed by locus, with about 629-640 for A, B, C, DRB1 and DQB1, over 500 for DQA1, about 610 for DPA1, and around 460 for DPB1. Roughly five DR-DQ haplotypes were handled as single units for association and clustering, since linkage in the cohort was strong. Across approximately 420 genotyped donors of the cohort, an average of roughly 250,000 unique TCR beta nucleotide sequences per donor were sequenced, and about a sixth of those sequences were non-productive. Overall study outcomes, separate from this receptor: When HLA alleles, especially DR and DQ, strongly co-occurred, attributing TCR associations to individual alleles was difficult. In a later analysis, TCR association rates were found to vary across HLA loci, with the most associated TCRs seen for DRB1 alleles and the fewest for HLA-C alleles. For the cohort, immune exposure information was limited to CMV serostatus. Only TCR beta chains were sequenced in this cohort, and the absence of alpha or paired-chain data limited detectable features. Most TCR sequences were seen in very few donors, while some public TCRs were found in many individuals. A further reported finding was that TCR beta sequences accurately predicted the HLA-A and HLA-B alleles for most subjects in the first cohort. In a later genetic analysis, a missense DCLRE1C variant was associated with V-gene and J-gene trimming of TCR beta chains, and the association was replicated in an independent cohort. An earlier analysis of approximately 590 of the donors showed that most TCR beta V segments appeared in productive rearrangements either about 90% or about 30% of the time, which broadly matched IMGT annotations. A total of fewer than 200 TCR beta chains were listed by the study as associated with cytomegalovirus. Linkage disequilibrium might explain the correlated functional status among segregating V segments, but an unknown experimental factor could not be ruled out. A few of the identified cytomegalovirus-associated TCR beta chains were confirmed in vitro to be specific for cytomegalovirus antigens. The classifier was reported to diagnose cytomegalovirus status with high specificity and sensitivity in both the original and validation cohorts. At a false discovery rate of 0.05, a later analysis linked around 17,000 TCR beta sequences to specific HLA alleles. In a later analysis, most CMV-associated TCR beta chains were found to appear HLA-restricted, with HLA associations seemingly driven largely by CMV exposure. A later genetic analysis reported fewer N-insertions in productive TCRs among donors in an Asian-associated ancestry cluster than the roughly 700-donor mean. In a later analysis, several top co-occurrence clusters were reported to appear linked to parvovirus B19, influenza, CMV and Epstein-Barr virus. A cluster of highly shared sequence variants was judged likely to represent a technical artifact of the sequencing pipeline. A later analysis found that HLA-associated TCR beta chains were more clonally expanded and had lower generation probabilities than equally common non-associated chains. Because some donors lacked HLA typing at each locus, the association tests relied only on the typed subset. The earlier analysis of 587 of the donors excluded some 15 rarely observed V segments, including chromosome 9 orphons, because counts were too low. It was suggested by the authors that the approach could potentially be generalized to other disease states and immunological phenotypes. Roughly uniform sequencing depth across donors was assumed in presence/absence analyses, although this assumption may not hold.

The cohort comprised some 680 healthy bone marrow donors. At the time of sampling, every cohort member was nominally healthy, though immune exposures that went unrecorded were likely present. The donor was CMV seronegative and belonged to the group of around 400 seronegative cohort members. Each donor provided a peripheral blood sample, and peripheral blood mononuclear cells were used for TCR beta sequencing. Genomic DNA extraction from the blood cell samples was performed with the Qiagen DNeasy Blood Extraction Kit. The library was produced with the immunoSEQ multiplex PCR assay. For the multiplex PCR, a mixture combining 60 forward primers for TCR Vbeta segments and 13 reverse primers for TCR Jbeta segments was used. A multiplex PCR assay on genomic DNA amplified the CDR3 region of rearranged TCR beta genes. The amplified TCR beta libraries were sequenced on the Illumina HiSeq System as 87-base-pair reads. The paper's data handling went like this. In a later analysis, approximately 74 million unique TCR beta chains were counted across the 500 to 700 repertoires, and approximately 11 million of these chains were shared by at least two donors. Raw reads were error-corrected and collapsed into unique sequences with a nearest-neighbor algorithm that merged closely related sequences to remove PCR and sequencing errors. To assign V, D and J gene segments, CDR3 sequences were aligned to IMGT reference sequences. For a sequence to be retained, a match of at least six nucleotides to both a V gene segment and a J gene segment was required. Rearrangements were classified as productive when the CDR3 lacked stop codons and remained in frame with V and J, and all other rearrangements were classified as non-productive. CDR3 was defined by IMGT convention, running from the second conserved V-encoded cysteine to the conserved J-encoded phenylalanine. The earlier analysis of approximately 500 of the donors excluded sequences that lacked an unambiguous match to a single V gene segment. An earlier analysis of approximately 590 of the donors classified V segments as functional when productive rearrangements were above 56.7% and as segregating when the standard deviation between donors was above 5%. A statistical classification framework was built for diagnosing cytomegalovirus status from the catalog of TCR beta chain sequences. In a later analysis, TCR nucleotide sequences were compared against IMGT/GENE-DB human TR gene sequences so that V and J genes could be assigned. A later analysis assigned CDR3 sequences and most-parsimonious VDJ recombination scenarios with the TCRdist pipeline. A later analysis defined each TCR beta chain by its CDR3 amino acid sequence plus V-gene family, and excluded reads lacking a unique V-gene family. In a later analysis, 450 to 600 highly shared, low-generation-probability nucleotide sequences were removed to address suspected cross-contamination and a sequencing artifact. A later analysis calculated a clonal expansion index for each public chain from normalized within-repertoire ranks of inferred template counts. In a later analysis, generation probabilities were computed using a VDJ recombination model fitted to out-of-frame rearrangements, and the results were checked against IGoR. In a later analysis, TCR-TCR, TCR-HLA and TCR-CMV co-occurrence was scored with hypergeometric tests, and a repertoire-size bias correction was applied to TCR pairs. False discovery rates were estimated in a later analysis by permuting HLA or CMV assignments 20 times. In a later analysis, co-occurring TCRs were grouped using DBSCAN, with TCRdist sequence similarity added in when clustering inside HLA-allele-positive subsets. Repertoires with fewer than 30,000 or more than 120,000 public chains were left out of co-occurrence clustering, as were four to six repertoires with anomalous nucleotide sharing. Sourced from immuneACCESS, this table was stored by TCRdb with only in-frame sequences that have V and J called. A share of the clones is absent; for the studies checked, an unresolved V gene accounts for under half, and the remainder has no known explanation. The D gene and trimming were derived from the DNA, and the V and J assignments and clone size from that table. This sample has under 200,000 clones in its table, and over 70% of those were observed once. The ten largest clones capture 3.8% of the sample.

This clone was observed a handful of times. Its target antigen remains unknown. Qualities for individual bases were not recorded, and no much larger clone is one base off. The specimen was PBMCs. The clonotype was recovered from a man over 45 in good health and CMV-seronegative.

The DNA is as follows: TGTGCCAGCAGCTATCGGACAGGGCAAGCCAAAAACATTCAGTACTTC. This encodes CASSYRTGQAKNIQYF. The rearrangement combines TRBV7-2 with TRBJ2-4, and 8 bases in between align with TRBD1. The germline V gene gives CDR1 as SGHTA and CDR2 as FQGNSA. Compared with germline, V lacks 4 bases and J lacks 0 bases; bases without a gene match: 5. Counted from cysteine to phenylalanine, this CDR3 has 16 amino acids. CDR3 DNA only is kept here, 48 bases in frame from base 1.